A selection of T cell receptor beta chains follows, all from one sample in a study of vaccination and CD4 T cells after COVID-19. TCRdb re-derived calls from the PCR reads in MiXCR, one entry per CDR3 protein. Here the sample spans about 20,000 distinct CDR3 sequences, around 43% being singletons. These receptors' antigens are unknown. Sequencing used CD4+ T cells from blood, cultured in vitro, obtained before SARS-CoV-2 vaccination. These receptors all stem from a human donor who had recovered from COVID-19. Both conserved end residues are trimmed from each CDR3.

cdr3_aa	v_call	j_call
SAVDRRAGANVLT	TRBV20-1	TRBJ2-6
ASSQDWGNDYGYT	TRBV4-2	TRBJ1-2
ASSLVVSTADTQY	TRBV7-9	TRBJ2-3
ASSKDIRQPQH	TRBV6-2/TRBV6-3	TRBJ1-5
ATSDPGQAQF	TRBV24-1	TRBJ2-1
SATGTSVNEQF	TRBV20-1	TRBJ2-1
ASSGGTSGGPTYEQY	TRBV2	TRBJ2-7
ASSLEIEQF	TRBV7-9	TRBJ2-1
ASSPRTGVNSPLH	TRBV6-2/TRBV6-3	TRBJ1-6
ATSDPGTGHEDEQY	TRBV24-1	TRBJ2-7
ASSVGSPNYGYT	TRBV2	TRBJ1-2
SVEDPIRQGVYGYT	TRBV29-1	TRBJ1-2
ASSIRLAGPPQY	TRBV5-8	TRBJ2-5
ATSGGSGRRWDTQY	TRBV24-1	TRBJ2-3
ASSPRRLGQGDTEAF	TRBV18	TRBJ1-1
ASTTTGANTGELF	TRBV6-1	TRBJ2-2
ASSLSGQAYEQY	TRBV7-2	TRBJ2-7
ASSSDRGHYGYT	TRBV12-3/TRBV12-4	TRBJ1-2
AISAGDGQPQH	TRBV10-3	TRBJ1-5
ASSFQGRLNSPLH	TRBV27	TRBJ1-6
ASSEARGDRTYGYT	TRBV6-1	TRBJ1-2
ASSRGGSSGNTIY	TRBV9	TRBJ1-3
AWSPRGATEAF	TRBV30	TRBJ1-1
ASSDMMGAPSSPLH	TRBV6-1	TRBJ1-6
ASSLRASGLLDTGELF	TRBV7-2	TRBJ2-2
ASRWDTNTEAF	TRBV7-2	TRBJ1-1
ASKGISPLH	TRBV6-1	TRBJ1-6
ASSTRTGAANTGELF	TRBV27	TRBJ2-2
SARNLDSSYNEQF	TRBV20-1	TRBJ2-1
ASSTDRVVGNQPQH	TRBV6-1	TRBJ1-5
ASRQGPNYGYT	TRBV6-1	TRBJ1-2
ASSLAGYSGANVLT	TRBV27	TRBJ2-6
ASRPFFDNEQF	TRBV6-1	TRBJ2-1
ASRPDPGFTGELF	TRBV7-6	TRBJ2-2
ASSQGMEQF	TRBV6-2/TRBV6-3	TRBJ2-1
ASSYNRGFSQPQH	TRBV6-2/TRBV6-3	TRBJ1-5
SARDPGLAGSTDTQY	TRBV20-1	TRBJ2-3
SAGASGSTDTQY	TRBV20-1	TRBJ2-3
ASSLGRVNTEAF	TRBV5-4	TRBJ1-1